A selection of T cell receptor beta chains follows, all from one sample in a study of spatial heterogeneity in lung cancer. Using its own MiXCR run on the 5' RACE reads, TCRdb lists one record per CDR3 protein. This sample yields around 2,900 distinct CDR3 sequences, of which 15% to 20% are seen a single time; roughly 83% belongs to the top ten. The specimen comprised PBMCs, sampled at surgery. The origin of the receptors is a female donor with early-stage non-small cell lung cancer. CDR3s include the opening cysteine and the closing phenylalanine or tryptophan. D genes are given only for firm matches. Only part of the rows carry a size: once, few, many, or a class if the clone is expanded.

CDR3nt: TGCAGTGCTAGTGGTAAACTAGCGGGAGAAGAGACCCAGTACTTC; CDR3aa: CSASGKLAGEETQYF; j_gene: TRBJ2-5; v_gene: TRBV20-1; d_gene: TRBD2; abundance: many
CDR3nt: TGTGCCAGCAGCAAAGACCCGGGACAAAATAACAATGAGCAGTTCTTC; CDR3aa: CASSKDPGQNNNEQFF; j_gene: TRBJ2-1; v_gene: TRBV11-1; d_gene: NA; abundance: NA
CDR3nt: TGTGCCAGTAGTTGGGGCGTTGGGACTGAAGCTTTCTTT; CDR3aa: CASSWGVGTEAFF; j_gene: TRBJ1-1; v_gene: TRBV19; d_gene: NA; abundance: many
CDR3nt: TGTGCCAGCAGCCCGCGGACTAGCGGGGCCGGGGGTACGCAGTATTTT; CDR3aa: CASSPRTSGAGGTQYF; j_gene: TRBJ2-3; v_gene: TRBV5-4; d_gene: TRBD2; abundance: medium-sized
CDR3nt: TGTGCCAGCAGTGTCCGAGACAGCGGCTCCTACGAGCAGTACTTC; CDR3aa: CASSVRDSGSYEQYF; j_gene: TRBJ2-7; v_gene: TRBV6-1; d_gene: NA; abundance: NA
CDR3nt: TGTGCCAGCAGACCGGTCCTTCGCGGGGATAATGAGCAGTTCTTC; CDR3aa: CASRPVLRGDNEQFF; j_gene: TRBJ2-1; v_gene: TRBV12-3/TRBV12-4; d_gene: NA; abundance: few
CDR3nt: TGTGCCAGCAGCTTGGGAGGGGTTGGGGCTGAGCAGTTCTTC; CDR3aa: CASSLGGVGAEQFF; j_gene: TRBJ2-1; v_gene: TRBV5-4; d_gene: NA; abundance: many
CDR3nt: TGTGCCAGCAGCTCTCCCGGGACTAGCGGGAAATCTGAGCAGTTCTTC; CDR3aa: CASSSPGTSGKSEQFF; j_gene: TRBJ2-1; v_gene: TRBV4-2; d_gene: TRBD2; abundance: NA
CDR3nt: TGTGCCAGCAGTGAAAGGAGGTCCACCGGGGAGCTGTTTTTT; CDR3aa: CASSERRSTGELFF; j_gene: TRBJ2-2; v_gene: TRBV2; d_gene: NA; abundance: many
CDR3nt: TGTGCCAGCAGGCGGACTGTCAGCTCCTACAATGAGCAGTTCTTC; CDR3aa: CASRRTVSSYNEQFF; j_gene: TRBJ2-1; v_gene: TRBV7-8; d_gene: NA; abundance: NA
CDR3nt: TGTGCCAGCAGTTTTCCTCAGGAGGGGGAAAAACTGTTTTTT; CDR3aa: CASSFPQEGEKLFF; j_gene: TRBJ1-4; v_gene: TRBV28; d_gene: NA; abundance: many
CDR3nt: TGCGCCAGCAGCTTGGAGGGGGATAAGCCCCAGCATTTT; CDR3aa: CASSLEGDKPQHF; j_gene: TRBJ1-5; v_gene: TRBV5-1; d_gene: NA; abundance: many
CDR3nt: TGCAGTGCTAGAGAATCTAGCGGGAGGTTTGAGCAGTTCTTC; CDR3aa: CSARESSGRFEQFF; j_gene: TRBJ2-1; v_gene: TRBV20-1; d_gene: TRBD2; abundance: few
CDR3nt: TGTGCCAGCCGGACAGGCAGGAGCGGGGAGCTGTTTTTT; CDR3aa: CASRTGRSGELFF; j_gene: TRBJ2-2; v_gene: TRBV19; d_gene: TRBD1; abundance: many
CDR3nt: TGTGCCACCAGCAGAGCAGGACGGGAGACCCAGTACTTC; CDR3aa: CATSRAGRETQYF; j_gene: TRBJ2-5; v_gene: TRBV15; d_gene: NA; abundance: many
CDR3nt: TGTGCCAGCAGCGTTGCAGGGAAAGGGTGTGGAGATACGCAGTATTTT; CDR3aa: CASSVAGKGCGDTQYF; j_gene: TRBJ2-3; v_gene: TRBV9; d_gene: NA; abundance: few